The clone carrying this T cell receptor beta chain was seen a handful of times. Its antigen is undetermined. Looked up from germline, CDR1 is SEHNR and CDR2 is FQNEAQ (reference sequence). The CDR3 runs 15 residues. V lost 5 bases to trimming and J lost 7 bases, with 17 bases between them. This sample is part of a study of Graves' ophthalmopathy and Graves' hyperthyroidism. About the study: Blood was drawn at initial diagnosis, before any treatment.

Each donor who had ophthalmopathy showed moderate-to-severe activity, a CAS of ≥3, a NOSPECS of ≥4, and a duration under 3 months. A diagnosis was made from clinical symptoms together with serum thyroxine, TRAb, thyroid ultrasound and orbital computed tomography. Notes on the study in general: For predicting ophthalmopathy progression, the model had more than 60% sensitivity and 72.22% specificity.

Transcripts of RNA were the source for amplifying TCR beta CDR3 regions. After a first-round RT-PCR with HTBI primers, a second-round multiplex PCR was run. MiXCR, run by TCRdb on the multiplex PCR reads, gives a single entry per CDR3 protein. Of about 740,000 distinct CDR3 sequences listed, roughly two fifths are singletons. The chain employs TRBV7-9 and TRBJ2-2; D assignment may be TRBD1 or TRBD2 (5 bases each). What was sequenced was peripheral blood. This clonotype originated in an adult man with Graves' ophthalmopathy. Here the CDR3 reads CASSPGPSVDGELFF. Here the CDR3 DNA reads TGTGCCAGCAGCCCGGGACCAAGCGTGGACGGGGAGCTGTTTTTT.